The T cell receptor beta chain described here comes from a study of regulatory T cells in long-lasting Graves disease. General study findings and limits: TCR diversity in persistent Graves' patients was below that of newly diagnosed ones.

PBMC RNA served as the TCR library source. There are 12 residues in the CDR3. Trimming cost V 10 bases and J 9 bases; bases outside gene matches: 8. CDR1 and CDR2 (germline): MDHEN, SYDVKM. Remarks on this clonotype: The target antigen is unknown.

TCRdb independently ran MiXCR on the reads; one entry per CDR3 protein. This sample has 750 to 900 distinct CDR3 sequences, with about 53% found just once. The clonotype comes from a female donor with Graves disease. Sequenced material: peripheral blood mononuclear cells (PBMCs), taken with antithyroid drug treatment, in newly diagnosed or persistent Graves disease (not recorded which). V gene TRBV28 combines with J gene TRBJ2-4; TRBD1 aligns across 8 bases. As DNA, the CDR3 is TGTGCCACCCAGGGGGCGGAAGGCATTCAGTACTTC. As protein: CATQGAEGIQYF.